The 23 T cell receptor beta chains below come from one sample, sequenced in a study of cytomegalovirus exposure and HLA in healthy donors. The PCR employed 60 Vbeta primers together with 13 Jbeta primers. Assay used: immunoSEQ multiplex PCR; TCRdb lists only in-frame clones, some missing. Of about 100,000 clones listed, roughly three quarters are singletons. The sequenced sample was PBMCs. The origin of the receptors is a woman aged 45-60 years in good health and CMV-seropositive.

This chain links TRBV10-3 with TRBJ1-4; the match to TRBD1 covers 10 bases. CDR3 length: 16 amino acids. Germline V gives CDR1 ENHRY, CDR2 SYGVKD. With V trimmed by 5 bases and J by 4 bases, 7 bases remained unmatched. CDR3 in DNA: TGTGCCATCAGTTCATCCGGGACAGGGGTTAATGAAAAACTGTTTTTT. Protein sequence: CAISSSGTGVNEKLFF.

The rearrangement joins TRBV7-2 to TRBJ2-5; D unresolved. This CDR3 comprises 13 residues. V was trimmed by 3 bases and J by 3 bases, leaving 8 bases between them. Looked up from germline, CDR1 is SGHTA and CDR2 is FQGNSA. This CDR3 reads CASSLGSKETQYF. The CDR3 DNA is TGTGCCAGCAGCTTGGGCAGCAAAGAGACCCAGTACTTC.

The chain carries TRBV6-5 and TRBJ2-2; weak D call: TRBD1 (5 bases). Between the trimmed V and J ends, which lost 0 bases and 5 bases, there was a span of 10 bases. Germline CDR1 reads MNHEY; CDR2 reads SVGAGI. This CDR3 contains 15 residues. CDR3: CASSYSNPGTGELFF. CDR3 DNA sequence: TGTGCCAGCAGTTACTCGAACCCAGGGACCGGGGAGCTGTTTTTT.

A single count supports this clone. The V call is TRBV6-1, the J call TRBJ1-5; 7 nucleotides align to TRBD1. Germline V CDR1 and CDR2: MNHNS, SASEGT. J lost 4 bases, V lost 5 bases, and 8 bases had no gene match. The CDR3 sequence is 15 residues long. CDR3 DNA: TGTGCCAGCAGTTCAAGACAGGGATATAATCAGCCCCAGCATTTT. Translating gives CASSSRQGYNQPQHF.

The V gene is TRBV19, the J gene TRBJ1-5; weak D call: TRBD1 (5 bases). The ends were cut back, 2 bases at V and 2 bases at J, with 13 bases in the middle. CDR1 is LNHDA and CDR2 is SQIVND in the germline V gene (reference sequence). The length of the CDR3 is 16 residues. The CDR3 DNA reads as TGTGCCAGTAGTATACGGCCCAGGGAGGGCAATCAGCCCCAGCATTTT. This encodes CASSIRPREGNQPQHF.

The chain carries TRBV10-1 and TRBJ1-1, with D perhaps TRBD1 (6 bases). The CDR3 loop spans 14 amino acids. Between the trimmed V and J ends, which lost 2 bases and 6 bases, there was a span of 13 bases. The V gene's germline CDR1 is WNHNN and CDR2 SYGVQD (reference sequence). CDR3 sequence: CASSERGGIAEAFF. CDR3 coding DNA: TGCGCCAGCAGTGAGAGAGGGGGTATCGCTGAAGCTTTCTTT.

This clone was seen more than once but under ten times. The V and J genes are TRBV6-6 and TRBJ1-4; 7 bases are shared with TRBD1. V lost 7 bases to trimming and J lost 2 bases; unmatched junction nucleotides: 7. CDR1 is MNHNY and CDR2 is SVGAGI in the germline V gene (reference sequence). CDR3 length: 15 residues. The CDR3 sequence is CASIPRGGTNEKLFF. In DNA form, the CDR3 reads TGTGCCAGCATACCGAGAGGGGGCACTAATGAAAAACTGTTTTTT.

CDR3 sequence: CASSLEGLAVYNEQFF. CDR3 nucleotide sequence: TGCGCCAGCAGCCTAGAAGGACTAGCGGTTTACAATGAGCAGTTCTTC. The rearrangement links TRBV4-1 to TRBJ2-1, with 10 nucleotides matching TRBD2. There are 16 residues in the CDR3. Losses at the gene ends were 4 bases for V and 4 bases for J; bases not matched to a gene: 7. The germline CDR1 and CDR2 sequences are MGHRA and YSYEKL.

This clone was observed a handful of times. The chain recombines TRBV9 with TRBJ2-5, with 10 bases aligning to TRBD2. This CDR3 contains 15 residues. The trim removed 3 bases at V and 5 bases at J, leaving 7 bases unmatched. CDR1 SGDLS and CDR2 YYNGEE come from the germline V gene. The CDR3 spells CASSGERGGLETQYF. The CDR3 DNA sequence: TGTGCCAGCAGCGGAGAGCGGGGGGGCCTGGAGACCCAGTACTTC.

This clone was found once. DNA for the CDR3: TGTGCCAGCACCCGTCGTAGGAACACTGAAGCTTTCTTT. This translates into CASTRRRNTEAFF. The chain carries TRBV7-9 and TRBJ1-1; the D is unclear. Germline V gene lookup returns CDR1 SEHNR and CDR2 FQNEAQ (reference sequence). V was trimmed by 7 bases and J by 1 base, leaving 10 bases between them. CDR3 length: 13 amino acids. The full variable domain, with the rest looked up from reference TRBV7-9 and TRBJ1-1, is DTGVSQNPRHKITKRGQNVTFRCDPISEHNRLYWYRQTLGQGPEFLTYFQNEAQLEKSRLLSDRFSAERPKGSFSTLEIQRTEQGDSAMYLCASTRRRNTEAFFGQGTRLTVV.

This chain links TRBV6-5 with TRBJ1-2; no definite D call. Germline values: CDR1 MNHEY, CDR2 SVGAGI. Trimming shortened V by 6 bases and J by 0 bases, and 8 bases separated the two germline ends. This CDR3 contains 13 residues. The CDR3 reads CASREGTNYGYTF. CDR3 DNA sequence: TGTGCCAGCAGAGAGGGTACTAACTATGGCTACACCTTC.

The J gene is TRBJ1-1, the V gene TRBV9; 8 bases fit TRBD1. CDR1 SGDLS and CDR2 YYNGEE come from the germline V gene. Losses at the gene ends were 2 bases for V and 1 base for J; bases not matched to a gene: 4. This CDR3 comprises 15 residues. Written as DNA, the CDR3 is TGTGCCAGCAGCGTGACAGGGGATGGGAACACTGAAGCTTTCTTT. This codes for CASSVTGDGNTEAFF.

The chain recombines TRBV7-3 with TRBJ2-5; TRBD2 matches at 9 bases. Germline CDR1 and CDR2: SGHTA and FQGTGA. Trimming took 2 bases from V and 13 from J; bases not matched to a gene: 11. This CDR3 is built from 14 residues. CDR3 loop: CASSLDGSGGPRYF. CDR3 in DNA: TGTGCCAGCAGCTTAGACGGTAGCGGGGGCCCTAGGTACTTC.

This chain uses TRBV25-1 with TRBJ2-5; D is undetermined. Germline V gene data show CDR1 as MGHDK and CDR2 as SYGVNS. The CDR3 totals 11 residues. V lost 3 bases, J lost 5 bases, and 4 bases lay in between. In nucleotides, the CDR3 is TGTGCCAGCAGTGATGCGGAGACCCAGTACTTC. Amino acid sequence: CASSDAETQYF.

The rearrangement uses TRBV6-4 and TRBJ2-1, with 10 bases aligning to TRBD2. V trimming: 0 bases; J trimming: 3 bases; junction bases outside the gene matches: 2. This CDR3 comprises 16 residues. Germline V gene sequence: CDR1 MRHNA, CDR2 SNTAGT. DNA for the CDR3: TGTGCCAGCAGTGACTCTCTAGCGGGAGACTACAATGAGCAGTTCTTC. Amino acid sequence: CASSDSLAGDYNEQFF.

This chain connects TRBV4-1 to TRBJ2-1, with TRBD2 matching over 7 bases. This CDR3 spans 17 amino acids. The germline CDR1 and CDR2 sequences are MGHRA and YSYEKL. V shed 3 bases, J shed 6 bases, and the junction held 14 bases outside the gene matches. The CDR3 bases are TGCGCCAGCAGCCATGTTACTGGGCGGGGGACCGTCAATGAGCAGTTCTTC. Its translation is CASSHVTGRGTVNEQFF.

This clone came up once. The chain is built from TRBV2 and TRBJ1-1, with a weak D call TRBD1 (5 bases). The CDR3 has 10 amino acids. The V gene lost 6 bases and the J gene lost 8 bases, with 7 bases spanning the gap. The germline V gene has CDR1 SNHLY and CDR2 FYNNEI. The CDR3 DNA follows: TGTGCCAGCAGGGGACTGGAAGCTTTCTTT. Protein product: CASRGLEAFF. Filled out from reference TRBV2 and TRBJ1-1, the complete variable domain reads EPEVTQTPSHQVTQMGQEVILRCVPISNHLYFYWYRQILGQKVEFLVSFYNNEISEKSEIFDDQFSVERPDGSNFTLKIRSTKLEDSAMYFCASRGLEAFFGQGTRLTVV.

The chain employs TRBV7-9 and TRBJ2-1; TRBD2 aligns across 10 bases. Germline CDR1 reads SEHNR; CDR2 reads FQNEAQ (reference sequence). The CDR3 extends over 14 amino acids. V shed 6 bases, J shed 6 bases, and the junction held 5 bases outside the gene matches. In DNA, the CDR3 is TGTGCCAGCAGTCCTAGCGGGGGCGGCAATGAGCAGTTCTTC. This encodes CASSPSGGGNEQFF.

This chain connects TRBV29-1 to TRBJ1-1; D is uncertain. V gave up 4 bases and J gave up 2 bases, with 14 bases separating them. CDR1 and CDR2 from the germline V gene are SQVTM and ANQGSEA. The CDR3 has 14 amino acids. CDR3 nucleotides: TGCAGCGTTGTAAGAGGCACCGACAACACTGAAGCTTTCTTT. As protein: CSVVRGTDNTEAFF.

The chain has TRBV7-2 and TRBJ2-1; tentative D call: TRBD1 (6 bases). The V end lost 5 bases, the J end lost 0 bases, and 11 bases lay between the germline ends. Germline V gene lookup returns CDR1 SGHTA and CDR2 FQGNSA. This CDR3 region has 15 residues. The CDR3 region has the DNA TGTGCCAGCAGCGAAGGACAGAGCTCCTACAATGAGCAGTTCTTC. Protein sequence: CASSEGQSSYNEQFF.

The chain couples TRBV10-3 to TRBJ1-1; D is unresolved. The CDR3 contains 16 residues. The V end was cut by 4 bases, the J end by 1 base, with 16 bases between. From germline, CDR1 is ENHRY and CDR2 SYGVKD. The CDR3, as DNA: TGTGCCATCAGTGGGGCGATGAATATCCAGAACACTGAAGCTTTCTTT. It encodes CAISGAMNIQNTEAFF.

The chain carries TRBV5-1 and TRBJ1-6; D call uncertain. V lost 2 bases and J 14 bases, leaving 20 bases between the germline ends. Looked up from germline, CDR1 is SGHRS and CDR2 is YFSETQ. CDR3 length: 15 amino acids. The chain's CDR3 is CASSLKLADPRTLHF. The CDR3 DNA sequence: TGCGCCAGCAGCTTAAAACTCGCTGACCCGCGGACCCTCCACTTT.

The V gene is TRBV6-6, the J gene TRBJ2-6, with no clear D. The CDR3 spans 16 residues. Germline V lookup: CDR1 MNHNY, CDR2 SVGAGI (reference sequence). V was pared by 4 bases and J by 0 bases, with 10 bases between. The CDR3 DNA follows: TGTGCCAGCAGTTTGTCGACTCCCTCTGGGGCCAACGTCCTGACTTTC. As protein: CASSLSTPSGANVLTF.